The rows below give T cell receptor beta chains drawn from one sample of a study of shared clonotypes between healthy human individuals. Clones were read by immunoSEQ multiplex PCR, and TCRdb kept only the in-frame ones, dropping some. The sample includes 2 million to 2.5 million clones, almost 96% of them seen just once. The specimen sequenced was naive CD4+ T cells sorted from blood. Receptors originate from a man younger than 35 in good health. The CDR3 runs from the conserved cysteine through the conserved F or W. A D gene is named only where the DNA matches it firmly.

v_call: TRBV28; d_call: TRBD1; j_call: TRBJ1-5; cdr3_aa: CASSLSSGTVPSNQPQHF; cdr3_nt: TGTGCCAGCAGTTTAAGTTCCGGGACAGTCCCTAGCAATCAGCCCCAGCATTTT
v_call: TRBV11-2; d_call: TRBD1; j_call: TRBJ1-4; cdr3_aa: CASSLPGGREKLFF; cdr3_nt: TGTGCCAGCAGCTTACCAGGGGGCAGGGAAAAACTGTTTTTT
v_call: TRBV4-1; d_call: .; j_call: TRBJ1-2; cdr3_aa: CASSQDEGVRYGYTF; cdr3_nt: TGCGCCAGCAGCCAAGATGAGGGGGTCCGCTATGGCTACACCTTC
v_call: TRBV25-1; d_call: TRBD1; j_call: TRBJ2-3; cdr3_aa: CASDDRGLTQYF; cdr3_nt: TGTGCCAGCGATGACAGGGGGCTTACGCAGTATTTT
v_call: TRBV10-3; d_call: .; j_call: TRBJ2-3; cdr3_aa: CAISESGNSIGTDTQYF; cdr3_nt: TGTGCCATCAGTGAGTCAGGGAACAGTATAGGAACAGATACGCAGTATTTT
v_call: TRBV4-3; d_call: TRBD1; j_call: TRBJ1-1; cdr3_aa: CASSQPPTGGLVAFF; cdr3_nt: TGCGCCAGCAGCCAACCTCCGACAGGGGGGCTGGTGGCTTTCTTT
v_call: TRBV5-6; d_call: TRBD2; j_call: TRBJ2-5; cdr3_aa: CASSRRLAGAQETQYF; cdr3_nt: TGTGCCAGCAGTCGAAGACTAGCGGGGGCCCAAGAGACCCAGTACTTC
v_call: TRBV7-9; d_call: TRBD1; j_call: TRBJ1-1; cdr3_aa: CASSLSQGARGTEAFF; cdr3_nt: TGTGCCAGCAGCTTGTCGCAGGGGGCGCGTGGAACTGAAGCTTTCTTT
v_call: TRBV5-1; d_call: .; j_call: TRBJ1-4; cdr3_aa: CASTATGLTNEKLFF; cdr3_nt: TGCGCCAGCACAGCAACAGGGCTGACTAATGAAAAACTGTTTTTT
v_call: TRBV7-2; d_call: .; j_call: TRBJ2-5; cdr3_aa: CASSSLGGETQYF; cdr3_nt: TGTGCCAGCAGTTCGCTAGGAGGGGAGACCCAGTACTTC
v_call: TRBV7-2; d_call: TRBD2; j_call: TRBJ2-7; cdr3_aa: CASSLVGTSGSRPYEQYF; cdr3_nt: TGTGCCAGCAGCTTAGTAGGGACTAGCGGGAGCCGTCCCTACGAGCAGTACTTC
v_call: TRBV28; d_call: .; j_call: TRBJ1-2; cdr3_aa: CASSQGGGASRGYTF; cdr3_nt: TGTGCCAGCAGCCAAGGTGGGGGGGCCTCGAGGGGCTACACCTTC
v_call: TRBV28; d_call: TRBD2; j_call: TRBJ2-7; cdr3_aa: CASSGRTSGGAREQYF; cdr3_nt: TGTGCCAGCAGTGGTCGGACTAGCGGGGGGGCGCGAGAGCAGTACTTC
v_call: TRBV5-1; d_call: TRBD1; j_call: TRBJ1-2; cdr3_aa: CASSLLGQRQGGYTF; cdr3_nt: TGCGCCAGCAGCTTGTTGGGACAGAGACAGGGAGGCTACACCTTC
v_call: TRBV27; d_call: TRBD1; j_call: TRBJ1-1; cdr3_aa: CASWTGQVKNTEAFF; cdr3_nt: TGTGCCAGCTGGACCGGACAGGTGAAGAACACTGAAGCTTTCTTT
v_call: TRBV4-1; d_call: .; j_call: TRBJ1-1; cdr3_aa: CASSQVDSLNTEAFF; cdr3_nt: TGCGCCAGCAGCCAAGTGGACAGTTTGAACACTGAAGCTTTCTTT
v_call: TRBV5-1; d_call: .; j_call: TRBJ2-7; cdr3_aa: CASSPGRGPYEQYF; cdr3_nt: TGCGCCAGCAGCCCGGGCAGGGGACCCTACGAGCAGTACTTC
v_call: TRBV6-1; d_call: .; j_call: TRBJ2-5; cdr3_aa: CASSDWQGRTQYF; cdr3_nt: TGTGCCAGCAGTGACTGGCAGGGTAGGACCCAGTACTTC
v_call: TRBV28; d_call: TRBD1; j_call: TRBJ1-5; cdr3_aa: CASTQGTGNQPQHF; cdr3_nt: TGTGCCAGCACCCAAGGGACAGGGAATCAGCCCCAGCATTTT
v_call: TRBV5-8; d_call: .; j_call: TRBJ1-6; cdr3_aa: CASSPASNSPLHF; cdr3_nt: TGTGCCAGCAGCCCGGCCAGTAATTCACCCCTCCACTTT
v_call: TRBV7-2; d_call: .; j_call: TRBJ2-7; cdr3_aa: CASSATAQTYEQYF; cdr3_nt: TGTGCCAGCAGCGCAACGGCGCAGACCTACGAGCAGTACTTC
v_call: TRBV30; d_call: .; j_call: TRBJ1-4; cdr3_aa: CAWSVQRGAGEKLFF; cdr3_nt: TGTGCCTGGAGTGTACAGAGGGGCGCGGGTGAAAAACTGTTTTTT
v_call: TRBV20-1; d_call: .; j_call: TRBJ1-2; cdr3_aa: CSGGWDYGYTF; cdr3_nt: TGCAGTGGTGGCTGGGACTATGGCTACACCTTC
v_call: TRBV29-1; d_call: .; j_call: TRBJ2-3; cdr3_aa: CSVGRDGTDTQYF; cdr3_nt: TGCAGCGTTGGGCGGGACGGCACAGATACGCAGTATTTT
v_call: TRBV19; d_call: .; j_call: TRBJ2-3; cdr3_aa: CASSPRLATDTQYF; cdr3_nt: TGTGCCAGTAGTCCCCGACTTGCCACAGATACGCAGTATTTT
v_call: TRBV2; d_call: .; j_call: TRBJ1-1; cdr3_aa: CASKRQSNTEAFF; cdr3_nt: TGTGCCAGCAAGAGACAGTCGAACACTGAAGCTTTCTTT
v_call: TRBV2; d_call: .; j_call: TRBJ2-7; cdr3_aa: CASSETLLGSEQYF; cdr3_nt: TGTGCCAGCAGTGAGACTCTTCTAGGTTCCGAGCAGTACTTC